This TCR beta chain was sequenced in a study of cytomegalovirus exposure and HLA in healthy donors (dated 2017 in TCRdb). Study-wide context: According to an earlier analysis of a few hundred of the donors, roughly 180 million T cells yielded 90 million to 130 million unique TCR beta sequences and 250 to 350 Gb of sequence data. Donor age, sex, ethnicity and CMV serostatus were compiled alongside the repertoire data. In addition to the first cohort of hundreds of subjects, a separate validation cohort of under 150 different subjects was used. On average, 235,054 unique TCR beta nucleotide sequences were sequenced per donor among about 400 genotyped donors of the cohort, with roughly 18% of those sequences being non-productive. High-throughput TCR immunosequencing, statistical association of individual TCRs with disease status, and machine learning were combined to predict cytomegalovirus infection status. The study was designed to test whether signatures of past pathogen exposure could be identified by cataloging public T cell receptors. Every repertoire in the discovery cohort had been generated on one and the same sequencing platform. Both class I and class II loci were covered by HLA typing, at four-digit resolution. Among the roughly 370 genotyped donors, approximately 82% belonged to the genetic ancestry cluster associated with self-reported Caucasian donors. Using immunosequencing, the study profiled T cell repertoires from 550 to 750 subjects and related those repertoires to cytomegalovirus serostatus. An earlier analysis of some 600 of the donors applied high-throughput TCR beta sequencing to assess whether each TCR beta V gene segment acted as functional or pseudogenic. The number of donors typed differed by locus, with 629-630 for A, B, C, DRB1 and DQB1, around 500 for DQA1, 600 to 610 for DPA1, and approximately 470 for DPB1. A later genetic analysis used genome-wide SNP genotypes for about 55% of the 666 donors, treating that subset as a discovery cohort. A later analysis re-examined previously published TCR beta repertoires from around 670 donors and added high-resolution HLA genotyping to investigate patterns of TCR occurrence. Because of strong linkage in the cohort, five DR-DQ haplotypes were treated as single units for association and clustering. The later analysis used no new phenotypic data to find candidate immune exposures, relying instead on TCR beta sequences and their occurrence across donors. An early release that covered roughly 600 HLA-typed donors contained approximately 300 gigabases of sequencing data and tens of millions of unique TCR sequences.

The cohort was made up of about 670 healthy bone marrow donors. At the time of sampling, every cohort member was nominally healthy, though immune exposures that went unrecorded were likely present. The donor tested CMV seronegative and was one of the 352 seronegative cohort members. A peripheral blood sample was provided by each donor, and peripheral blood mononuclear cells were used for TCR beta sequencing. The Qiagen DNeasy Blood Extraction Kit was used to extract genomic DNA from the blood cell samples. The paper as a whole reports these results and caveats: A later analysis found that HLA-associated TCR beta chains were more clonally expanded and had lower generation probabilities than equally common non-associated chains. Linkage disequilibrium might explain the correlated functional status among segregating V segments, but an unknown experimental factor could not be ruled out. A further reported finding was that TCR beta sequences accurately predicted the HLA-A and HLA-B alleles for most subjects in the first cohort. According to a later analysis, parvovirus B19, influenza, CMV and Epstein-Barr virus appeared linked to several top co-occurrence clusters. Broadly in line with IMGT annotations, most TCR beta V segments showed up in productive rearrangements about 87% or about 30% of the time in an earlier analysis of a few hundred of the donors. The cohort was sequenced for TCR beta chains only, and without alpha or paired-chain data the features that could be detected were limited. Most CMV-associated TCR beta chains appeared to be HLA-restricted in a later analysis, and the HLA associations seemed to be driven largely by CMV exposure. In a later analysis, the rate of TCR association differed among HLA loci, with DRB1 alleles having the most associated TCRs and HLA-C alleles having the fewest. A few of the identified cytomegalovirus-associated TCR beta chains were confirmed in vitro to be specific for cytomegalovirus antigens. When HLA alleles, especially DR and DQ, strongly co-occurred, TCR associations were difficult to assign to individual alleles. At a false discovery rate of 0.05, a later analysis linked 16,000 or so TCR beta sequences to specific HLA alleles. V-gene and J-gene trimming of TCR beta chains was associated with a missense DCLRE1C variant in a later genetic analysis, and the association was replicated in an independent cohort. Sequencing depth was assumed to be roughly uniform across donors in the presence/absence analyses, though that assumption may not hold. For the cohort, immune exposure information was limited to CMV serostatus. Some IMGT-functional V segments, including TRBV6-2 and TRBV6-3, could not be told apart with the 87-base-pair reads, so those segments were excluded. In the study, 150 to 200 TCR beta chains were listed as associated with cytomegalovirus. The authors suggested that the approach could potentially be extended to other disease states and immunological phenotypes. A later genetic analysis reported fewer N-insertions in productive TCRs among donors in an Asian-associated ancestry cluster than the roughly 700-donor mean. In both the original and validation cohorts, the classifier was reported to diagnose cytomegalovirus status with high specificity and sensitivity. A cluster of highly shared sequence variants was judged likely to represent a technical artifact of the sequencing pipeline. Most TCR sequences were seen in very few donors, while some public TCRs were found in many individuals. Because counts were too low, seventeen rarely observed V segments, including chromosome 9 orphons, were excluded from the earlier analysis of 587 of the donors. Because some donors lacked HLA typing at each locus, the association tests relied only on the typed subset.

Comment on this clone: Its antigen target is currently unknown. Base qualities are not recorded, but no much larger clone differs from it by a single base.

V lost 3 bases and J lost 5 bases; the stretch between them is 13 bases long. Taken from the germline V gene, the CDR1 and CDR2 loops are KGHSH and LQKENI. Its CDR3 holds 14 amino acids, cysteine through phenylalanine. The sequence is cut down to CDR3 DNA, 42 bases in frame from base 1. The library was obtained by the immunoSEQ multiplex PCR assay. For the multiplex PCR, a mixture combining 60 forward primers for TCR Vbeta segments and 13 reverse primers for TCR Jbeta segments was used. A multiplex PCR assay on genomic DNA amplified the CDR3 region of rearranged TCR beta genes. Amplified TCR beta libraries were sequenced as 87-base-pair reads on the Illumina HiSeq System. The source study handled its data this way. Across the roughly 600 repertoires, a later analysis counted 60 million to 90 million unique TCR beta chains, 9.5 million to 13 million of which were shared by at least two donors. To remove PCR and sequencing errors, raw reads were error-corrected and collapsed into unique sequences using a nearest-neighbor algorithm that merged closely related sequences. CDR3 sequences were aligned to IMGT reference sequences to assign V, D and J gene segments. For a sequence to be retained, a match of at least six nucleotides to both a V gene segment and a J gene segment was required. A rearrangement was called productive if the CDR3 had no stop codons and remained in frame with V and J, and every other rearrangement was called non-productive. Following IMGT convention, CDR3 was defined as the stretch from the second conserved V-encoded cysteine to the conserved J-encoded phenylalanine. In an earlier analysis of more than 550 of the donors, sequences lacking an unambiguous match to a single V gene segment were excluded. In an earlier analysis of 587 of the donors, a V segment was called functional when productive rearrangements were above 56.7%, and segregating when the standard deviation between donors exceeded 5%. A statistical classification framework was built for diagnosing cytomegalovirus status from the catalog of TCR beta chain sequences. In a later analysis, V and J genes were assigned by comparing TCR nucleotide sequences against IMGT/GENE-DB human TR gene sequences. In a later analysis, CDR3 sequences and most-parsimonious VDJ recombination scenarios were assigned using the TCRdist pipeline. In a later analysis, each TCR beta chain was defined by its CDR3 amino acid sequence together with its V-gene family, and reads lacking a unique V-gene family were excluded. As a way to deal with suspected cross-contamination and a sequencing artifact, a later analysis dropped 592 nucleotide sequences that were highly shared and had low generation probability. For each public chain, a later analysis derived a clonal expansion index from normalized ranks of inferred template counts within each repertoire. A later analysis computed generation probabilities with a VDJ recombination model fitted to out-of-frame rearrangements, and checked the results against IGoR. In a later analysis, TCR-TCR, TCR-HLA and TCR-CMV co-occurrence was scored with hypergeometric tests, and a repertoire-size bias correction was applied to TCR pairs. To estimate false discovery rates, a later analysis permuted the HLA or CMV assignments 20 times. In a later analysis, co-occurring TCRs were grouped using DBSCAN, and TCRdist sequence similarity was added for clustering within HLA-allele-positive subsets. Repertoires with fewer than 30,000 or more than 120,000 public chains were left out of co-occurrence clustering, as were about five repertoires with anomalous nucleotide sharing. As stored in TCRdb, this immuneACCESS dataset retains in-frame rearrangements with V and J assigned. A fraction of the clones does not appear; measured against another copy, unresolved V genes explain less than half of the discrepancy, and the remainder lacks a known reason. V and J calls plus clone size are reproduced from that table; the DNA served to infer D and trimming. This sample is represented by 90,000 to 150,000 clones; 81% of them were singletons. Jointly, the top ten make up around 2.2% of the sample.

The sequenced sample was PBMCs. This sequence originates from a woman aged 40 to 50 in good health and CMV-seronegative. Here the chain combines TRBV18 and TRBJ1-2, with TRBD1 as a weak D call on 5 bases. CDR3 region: CASSPGRGGYGYTF. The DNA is TGTGCCAGCTCACCGGGGAGGGGAGGATATGGCTACACCTTC.